This record looks at one T cell receptor (beta chain) sequence and its context. These data come from a study of cytomegalovirus exposure and HLA in healthy donors. 13 Jbeta primers and 60 Vbeta primers were used for the PCR. Here immunoSEQ multiplex PCR was the method, and the copy in TCRdb shows in-frame clones only, minus some. The sample yields more than 85,000 clones, less than 80% seen once. The germline V gene encodes CDR1 SNHLY and CDR2 FYNNEI. The CDR3 covers 14 residues. V gave up 3 bases and J gave up 2 bases; unmatched junction bases: 4. This sequence joins TRBV2 and TRBJ2-7; 7 bases match TRBD1. The sequenced material came from PBMCs. This clonotype was obtained from a man aged 40-49 years in good health and CMV-seronegative. The chain's CDR3 is CASSEQGVTYEQYF. CDR3 sequence (DNA): TGTGCCAGCAGTGAGCAGGGGGTTACCTACGAGCAGTACTTC.